This TCR beta chain was recorded in a study of blood T cells in healthy people across ages. General study findings and limits: Older age went with lower TCR beta diversity per million T cells, in a roughly linear way.

CDR1 is MNHEY and CDR2 is SMNVEV in the germline V gene (reference sequence). This CDR3 contains 12 residues. V was clipped by 7 bases and J by 8 bases, with 15 bases between them. Each donor was a healthy Caucasian individual from Russia, aged about 6 to 100. Per individual sample, total RNA of at least 6 micrograms was extracted. On this clonotype: Its antigen is not identified.

A second PCR of 7 to 11 cycles used a sample-barcoded 5' primer and a J-beta primer mix. From the 5' RACE reads, TCRdb called clonotypes with MiXCR, one entry per CDR3 protein. The sample contains 1.5 million to 2 million distinct CDR3 sequences, roughly 50% of which appear only once. Sequenced sample: blood. The clonotype comes from a woman between 40 and 50 years old in good health. V usage is TRBV27 and J usage is TRBJ2-7; weak D call: TRBD2 (5 bases). As DNA, the CDR3 is TGTGCCAGCACCACTGAGGGATACAAGCAGTACTTC. It codes for CASTTEGYKQYF.